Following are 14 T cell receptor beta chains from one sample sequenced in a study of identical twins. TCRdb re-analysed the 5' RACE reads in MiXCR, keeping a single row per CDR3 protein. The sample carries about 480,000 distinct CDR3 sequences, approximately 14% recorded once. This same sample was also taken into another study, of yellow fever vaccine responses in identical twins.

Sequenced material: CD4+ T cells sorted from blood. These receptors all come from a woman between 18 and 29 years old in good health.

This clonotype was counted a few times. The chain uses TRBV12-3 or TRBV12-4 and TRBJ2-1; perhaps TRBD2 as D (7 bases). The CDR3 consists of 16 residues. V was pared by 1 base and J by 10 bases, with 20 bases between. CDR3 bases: TGTGCCAGCAGTTTAGTTCCCGGGGGGCAAGGTGGGGAGCAGTTCTTC. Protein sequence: CASSLVPGGQGGEQFF.

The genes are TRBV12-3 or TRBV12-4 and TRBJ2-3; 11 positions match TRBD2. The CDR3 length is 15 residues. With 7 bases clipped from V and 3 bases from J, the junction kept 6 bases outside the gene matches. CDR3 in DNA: TGTGCCAGCAACCTTAGCGGGGGGGCTACAGATACGCAGTATTTT. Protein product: CASNLSGGATDTQYF.

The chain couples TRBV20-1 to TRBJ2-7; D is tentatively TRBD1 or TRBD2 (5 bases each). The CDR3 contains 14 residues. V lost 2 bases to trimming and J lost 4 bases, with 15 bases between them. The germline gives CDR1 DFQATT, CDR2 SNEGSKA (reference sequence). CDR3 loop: CSARSGTALYEQYF. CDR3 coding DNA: TGCAGTGCTAGAAGTGGGACCGCTCTGTACGAGCAGTACTTC.

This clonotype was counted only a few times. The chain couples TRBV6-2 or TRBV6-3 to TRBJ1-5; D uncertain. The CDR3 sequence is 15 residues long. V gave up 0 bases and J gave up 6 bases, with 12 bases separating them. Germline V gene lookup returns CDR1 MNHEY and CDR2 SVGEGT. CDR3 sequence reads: CASSYSGVYAQPQHF. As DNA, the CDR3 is TGTGCCAGCAGTTACTCTGGGGTTTATGCTCAGCCCCAGCATTTT.

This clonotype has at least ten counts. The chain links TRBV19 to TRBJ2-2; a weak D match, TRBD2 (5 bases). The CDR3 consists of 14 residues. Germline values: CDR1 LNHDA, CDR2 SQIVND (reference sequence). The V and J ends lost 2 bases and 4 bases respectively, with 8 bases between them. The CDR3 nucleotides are TGTGCCAGTAGTATATACCGGGGCACCGGGGAGCTGTTTTTT. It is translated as CASSIYRGTGELFF.

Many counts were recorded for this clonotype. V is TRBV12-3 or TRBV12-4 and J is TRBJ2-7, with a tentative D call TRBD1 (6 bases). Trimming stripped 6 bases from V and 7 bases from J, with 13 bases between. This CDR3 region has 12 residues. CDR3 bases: TGTGCCAGCAGGAAACAGGGACGTGAGCAGTACTTC. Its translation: CASRKQGREQYF.

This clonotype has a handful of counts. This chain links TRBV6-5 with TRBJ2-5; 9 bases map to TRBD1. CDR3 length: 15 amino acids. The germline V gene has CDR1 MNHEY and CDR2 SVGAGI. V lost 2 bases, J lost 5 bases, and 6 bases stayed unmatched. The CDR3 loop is CASSYGGTGRETQYF. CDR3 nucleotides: TGTGCCAGCAGTTACGGCGGGACAGGGCGGGAGACCCAGTACTTC.

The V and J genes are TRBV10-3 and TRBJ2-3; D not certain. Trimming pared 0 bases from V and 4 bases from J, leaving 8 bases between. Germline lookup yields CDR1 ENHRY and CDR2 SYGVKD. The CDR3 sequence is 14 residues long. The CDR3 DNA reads TGTGCCATCAGTGAGTCGGTTGGATCAGATACGCAGTATTTT. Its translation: CAISESVGSDTQYF.

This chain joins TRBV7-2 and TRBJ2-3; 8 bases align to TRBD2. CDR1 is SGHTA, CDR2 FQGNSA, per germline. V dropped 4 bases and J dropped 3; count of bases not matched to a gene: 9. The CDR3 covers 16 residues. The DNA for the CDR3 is TGTGCCAGCAGCTCAGCTTCGGGACTAGGGACAGATACGCAGTATTTT. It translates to CASSSASGLGTDTQYF.

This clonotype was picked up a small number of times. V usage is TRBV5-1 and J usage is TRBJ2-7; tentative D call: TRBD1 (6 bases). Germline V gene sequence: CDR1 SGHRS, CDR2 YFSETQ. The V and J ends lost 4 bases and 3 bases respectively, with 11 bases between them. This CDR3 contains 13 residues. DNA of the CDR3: TGCGCCAGCAGCCGGGACATTATCTACGAGCAGTACTTC. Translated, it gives CASSRDIIYEQYF.

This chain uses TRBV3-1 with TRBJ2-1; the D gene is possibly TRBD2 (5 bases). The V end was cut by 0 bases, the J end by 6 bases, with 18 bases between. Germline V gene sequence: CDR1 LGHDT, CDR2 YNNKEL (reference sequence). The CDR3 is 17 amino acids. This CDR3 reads CASSQDLRALRVNEQFF. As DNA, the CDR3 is TGTGCCAGCAGCCAAGATTTGCGGGCGTTACGGGTCAATGAGCAGTTCTTC.

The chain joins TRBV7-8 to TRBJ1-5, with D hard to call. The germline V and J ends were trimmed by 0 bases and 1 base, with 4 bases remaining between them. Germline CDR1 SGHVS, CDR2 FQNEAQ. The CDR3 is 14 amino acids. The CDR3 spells CASSLARSNQPQHF. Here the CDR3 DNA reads TGTGCCAGCAGCTTAGCCAGGAGCAATCAGCCCCAGCATTTT.

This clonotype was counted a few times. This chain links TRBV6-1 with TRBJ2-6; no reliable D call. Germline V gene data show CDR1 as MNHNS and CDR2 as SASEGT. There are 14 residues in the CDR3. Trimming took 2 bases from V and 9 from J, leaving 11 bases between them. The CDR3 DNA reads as TGTGCCAGCAGTGAAATAATGGGGTACAACGTCCTGACTTTC. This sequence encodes CASSEIMGYNVLTF.

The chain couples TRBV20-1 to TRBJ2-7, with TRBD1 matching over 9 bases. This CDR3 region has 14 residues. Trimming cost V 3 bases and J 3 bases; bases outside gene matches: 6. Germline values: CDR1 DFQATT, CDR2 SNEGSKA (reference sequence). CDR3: CSASRDRGFYEQYF. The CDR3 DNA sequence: TGCAGTGCTAGCCGCGACAGGGGGTTCTACGAGCAGTACTTC.